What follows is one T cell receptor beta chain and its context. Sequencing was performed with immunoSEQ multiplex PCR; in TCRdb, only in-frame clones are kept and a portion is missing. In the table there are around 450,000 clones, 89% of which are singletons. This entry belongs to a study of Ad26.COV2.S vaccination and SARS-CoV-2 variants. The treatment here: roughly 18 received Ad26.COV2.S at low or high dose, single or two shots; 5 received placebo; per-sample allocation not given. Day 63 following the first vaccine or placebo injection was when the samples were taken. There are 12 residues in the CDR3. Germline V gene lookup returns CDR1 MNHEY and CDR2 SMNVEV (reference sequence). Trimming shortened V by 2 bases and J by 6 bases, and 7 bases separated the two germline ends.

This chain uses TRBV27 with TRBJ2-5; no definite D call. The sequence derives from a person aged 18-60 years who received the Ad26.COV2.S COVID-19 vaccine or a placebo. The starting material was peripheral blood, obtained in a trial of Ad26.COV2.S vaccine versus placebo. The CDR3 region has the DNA TGTGCCAGCAGTTTACTGGGTAAGACCCAGTACTTC. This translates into CASSLLGKTQYF.